This passage covers 32 T cell receptor beta chains from one sample sequenced in a study of shared clonotypes between healthy human individuals. The table came from immunoSEQ multiplex PCR; TCRdb's copy has only in-frame clones and leaves some out. The sample lists over a million clones, around four fifths occurring once. The source material was memory CD4+ T cells sorted from blood. The subset: CD45RA-negative fraction. The receptors stem from a young man in good health.

This clone was counted only a few times. The chain employs TRBV9 and TRBJ1-1, with no clear D. The germline V and J ends were trimmed by 5 bases and 2 bases, with 10 bases remaining between them. The CDR3 contains 13 residues. The germline V gene has CDR1 SGDLS and CDR2 YYNGEE. The CDR3 coding sequence is TGTGCCAGCAGTCGAGACCCTAACACTGAAGCTTTCTTT. As protein: CASSRDPNTEAFF.

This chain links TRBV18 with TRBJ1-6; a possible D gene is TRBD1 (5 bases). V was clipped by 2 bases and J by 9 bases, with 14 bases between them. The germline CDR1 and CDR2 sequences are KGHSH and LQKENI. The CDR3 is 15 residues long. The CDR3 protein is CASSPGTDGSSPLHF. CDR3 DNA: TGTGCCAGCTCACCAGGGACGGACGGGAGTTCACCCCTCCACTTT.

The chain has TRBV10-2 and TRBJ1-1, with D unresolved. The CDR3 contains 14 residues. Trimming removed 2 bases at V and 4 bases at J, with 11 bases between. The germline gives CDR1 WSHSY, CDR2 SAAADI. The DNA of the CDR3 is TGCGCCAGCAGTGAGATGGGAGCGGGCACTGAAGCTTTCTTT. Its protein is CASSEMGAGTEAFF.

DNA for the CDR3: TGCGCCAGCAGCCCCGGTGGGACAGGGGGTACTGGGCAGTACTTC. The encoded protein is CASSPGGTGGTGQYF. The chain employs TRBV4-3 and TRBJ2-7; 11 nucleotides agree with TRBD1. The trim removed 4 bases at V and 9 bases at J, leaving 11 bases unmatched. The germline V gene has CDR1 LGHNA and CDR2 YSLEER. This CDR3 is built from 15 residues.

The table lists this clone with a count of one. The rearrangement links TRBV6-1 to TRBJ2-1, with 11 bases identical to TRBD1. V dropped 5 bases and J dropped 2; count of bases not matched to a gene: 2. CDR1 is MNHNS, CDR2 SASEGT, per germline. The CDR3 has 15 amino acids. The CDR3 protein is CASSKGQGAYNEQFF. The CDR3 coding sequence is TGTGCCAGCAGTAAGGGACAGGGGGCCTACAATGAGCAGTTCTTC.

This sequence joins TRBV2 and TRBJ1-4; D perhaps matches TRBD1 (6 bases). V shed 7 bases and J shed 8 bases, with 14 bases lying between them. The CDR3 is 13 residues long. CDR1 is SNHLY and CDR2 is FYNNEI in the germline V gene. CDR3 region: CASIRGFTEKLFF. The CDR3 bases are TGTGCCAGCATAAGGGGGTTTACGGAAAAACTGTTTTTT.

The chain couples TRBV30 to TRBJ1-2; 7 bases match TRBD1. The CDR3 sequence is 14 residues long. Germline CDR1 and CDR2: GTSNPN and SVGIG (reference sequence). Trimming took 3 bases from V and 6 from J; bases not matched to a gene: 10. CDR3 in DNA: TGTGCCTGGAGCTCCGCCAGGGGGAGAAATGGCTACACCTTC. It specifies CAWSSARGRNGYTF.

This clone was counted between two and nine times. The CDR3 loop is CAISELVSGTDYGYTF. The DNA for the CDR3 is TGTGCCATCAGTGAGCTGGTGAGCGGGACGGACTATGGCTACACCTTC. The V gene is TRBV10-3, the J gene TRBJ1-2; D may be TRBD1 (5 bases). This CDR3 spans 16 amino acids. V dropped 2 bases and J dropped 3 bases, with 16 bases sitting between them. CDR1 is ENHRY and CDR2 is SYGVKD in the germline V gene.

The chain joins TRBV28 to TRBJ2-2, with 8 bases that match TRBD1. Germline V gene data show CDR1 as MDHEN and CDR2 as SYDVKM. This CDR3 is 14 amino acids long. With V trimmed by 6 bases and J by 0 bases, 0 bases remained unmatched. CDR3 amino acids: CASRQGANTGELFF. DNA for the CDR3: TGTGCCAGCAGACAGGGGGCGAACACCGGGGAGCTGTTTTTT.

The chain has TRBV15 and TRBJ2-7, with D possibly matching TRBD1 (5 bases). Germline V gene sequence: CDR1 LNHNV, CDR2 YYDKDF (reference sequence). The CDR3 loop spans 18 amino acids. Between the trimmed V and J ends, which lost 3 bases and 6 bases, there was a span of 27 bases. In DNA, the CDR3 is TGTGCCACCAGCAGCGTAAGAATCGACAGTTTCCATCGAGGCGAGCAGTACTTC. This translates into CATSSVRIDSFHRGEQYF.

The rearrangement uses TRBV6-5 and TRBJ2-2; TRBD1 or TRBD2 may be the D gene (5 bases each). V gave up 10 bases and J gave up 1 base, with 13 bases separating them. CDR1 and CDR2 from the germline V gene are MNHEY and SVGAGI. The CDR3 runs 14 residues. The CDR3 bases are TGTGCCACCTTACCTGGGGGGAACACCGGGGAGCTGTTTTTT. It translates to CATLPGGNTGELFF.

This chain uses TRBV7-8 with TRBJ2-5, with a possible D match to TRBD2 (5 bases). The CDR3 covers 17 residues. CDR1 SGHVS and CDR2 FQNEAQ come from the germline V gene. The germline V and J ends were trimmed by 3 bases and 2 bases, with 19 bases remaining between them. CDR3 nucleotide sequence: TGTGCCAGCAGCTTGGGCAGCCGGGATACCAAACAAGAGACCCAGTACTTC. This translates into CASSLGSRDTKQETQYF.

This sequence joins TRBV15 and TRBJ2-3, with a possible D match to TRBD2 (5 bases). V shed 5 bases and J shed 1 base, with 16 bases lying between them. The CDR3 is made up of 16 amino acids. CDR1 and CDR2 from the germline V gene are LNHNV and YYDKDF (reference sequence). The chain's CDR3 is CATSRGGDPRTDTQYF. The CDR3 nucleotides read TGTGCCACCAGCCGGGGTGGGGATCCACGCACAGATACGCAGTATTTT.

The chain recombines TRBV11-1 with TRBJ2-1; 7 bases line up with TRBD2. V trimming: 1 base; J trimming: 0 bases; junction bases outside the gene matches: 0. The CDR3 is 15 amino acids. The germline V gene has CDR1 SGHAT and CDR2 FQDESV (reference sequence). CDR3 sequence (DNA): TGTGCCAGCAGCTTAGGGACTAGCTCCTACAATGAGCAGTTCTTC. This sequence encodes CASSLGTSSYNEQFF. Looking up the rest from reference TRBV11-1 and TRBJ2-1 gives the full variable domain: EAEVAQSPRYKITEKSQAVAFWCDPISGHATLYWYRQILGQGPELLVQFQDESVVDDSQLPKDRFSAERLKGVDSTLKIQPAELGDSAMYLCASSLGTSSYNEQFFGPGTRLTVL.

The chain employs TRBV5-1 and TRBJ2-5; TRBD1 is a possible D gene (6 bases). Deletions cut 4 bases from V and 0 bases from J, with 13 bases between. There are 15 residues in the CDR3. Germline lookup yields CDR1 SGHRS and CDR2 YFSETQ. Here the CDR3 reads CASSRTVTYQETQYF. In DNA form, the CDR3 reads TGCGCCAGCAGCCGGACAGTTACTTACCAAGAGACCCAGTACTTC.

This chain links TRBV30 with TRBJ1-2; tentatively, D is TRBD1 (5 bases). Trimming removed 3 bases from V and 2 bases from J, with 13 bases in between. Per the germline V gene, CDR1 is GTSNPN and CDR2 is SVGIG (reference sequence). This CDR3 is built from 14 residues. The CDR3 is CAWSSGVTNYGYTF. The CDR3 coding sequence is TGTGCCTGGAGCTCGGGGGTCACGAACTATGGCTACACCTTC. The full variable domain, with the rest looked up from reference TRBV30 and TRBJ1-2, is SQTIHQWPATLVQPVGSPLSLECTVEGTSNPNLYWYRQAAGRGLQLLFYSVGIGQISSEVPQNLSASRPQDRQFILSSKKLLLSDSGFYLCAWSSGVTNYGYTFGSGTRLTVV.

The sample holds a few counts of this clone. This chain uses TRBV5-5 with TRBJ2-2; D remains unclear. Germline lookup yields CDR1 SGHKS and CDR2 YYEKEE (reference sequence). The CDR3 length is 12 residues. Trimming left V 2 bases short and J 5 bases short, with 4 bases between. For the CDR3, the DNA is TGTGCCAGCAGCTTCTTGACCGGGGAGCTGTTTTTT. This gives the protein CASSFLTGELFF.

The chain is built from TRBV5-6 and TRBJ2-7; 9 positions agree with TRBD1. V trimming: 4 bases; J trimming: 6 bases; junction bases outside the gene matches: 11. This CDR3 spans 15 amino acids. Per the germline V gene, CDR1 is SGHDT and CDR2 is YYEEEE. CDR3 bases: TGTGCCAGCAGCCGAAAGACAGGGGGGGTAGCCGAGCAGTACTTC. It specifies CASSRKTGGVAEQYF.

This clone appeared a few times. One junction end disagrees with the germline gene, perhaps due to a read error. The sample carries other DNA sequences with the same CDR3. The chain combines TRBV7-7 with TRBJ2-2; no reliable D call. Germline CDR1 and CDR2: SSHAT and FNYEAQ (reference sequence). The length of the CDR3 is 13 residues. DNA of the CDR3: TGTGCTAGCAGCCCGAGGAACACCGGGGAGCTGTTTTTT. It is translated as CASSPRNTGELFF.

The V and J genes are TRBV11-2 and TRBJ2-4; weak D call: TRBD1 (5 bases). Per germline, CDR1 SGHAT and CDR2 FQNNGV. V was clipped by 0 bases and J by 0 bases, with 15 bases between them. The CDR3 sequence is 18 residues long. The CDR3 coding sequence is TGTGCCAGCAGCTTAGAAGAGATGGACAACTTAGCCAAAAACATTCAGTACTTC. It translates to CASSLEEMDNLAKNIQYF.

This sequence joins TRBV7-3 and TRBJ1-1, with D unresolved. Trimming took 2 bases from V and 3 from J, leaving 16 bases between them. The CDR3 extends over 16 amino acids. In germline, CDR1 is SGHTA, CDR2 FQGTGA. CDR3 region: CASSLSGGYMDTEAFF. The CDR3 region has the DNA TGTGCCAGCAGCTTATCTGGCGGATATATGGACACTGAAGCTTTCTTT.

The table lists this clone with a few counts. The chain is built from TRBV4-3 and TRBJ2-5; D is undetermined. V shed 0 bases and J shed 4 bases, with 12 bases lying between them. The CDR3 sequence is 15 residues long. Germline CDR1 and CDR2: LGHNA and YSLEER. The CDR3 sequence is CASSQEFPTRETQYF. In DNA form, the CDR3 reads TGCGCCAGCAGCCAAGAATTTCCTACAAGAGAGACCCAGTACTTC.

This clone was seen only a few times. DNA of the CDR3: TGTGCCAGCTCAGACAGGTTGGAACCTAACTATGGCTACACCTTC. Protein product: CASSDRLEPNYGYTF. This chain links TRBV18 with TRBJ1-2; weak D call: TRBD1 (6 bases). The CDR3 length is 15 residues. V was clipped by 5 bases and J by 0 bases, with 13 bases between them. Germline values: CDR1 KGHSH, CDR2 LQKENI. The full variable domain, its missing parts supplied by reference TRBV18 and TRBJ1-2, is NAGVMQNPRHLVRRRGQEARLRCSPMKGHSHVYWYRQLPEEGLKFMVYLQKENIIDESGMPKERFSAEFPKEGPSILRIQQVVRGDSAAYFCASSDRLEPNYGYTFGSGTRLTVV.

The chain recombines TRBV5-1 with TRBJ2-6; 7 bases line up with TRBD1. The germline V gene encodes CDR1 SGHRS and CDR2 YFSETQ. The CDR3 totals 17 residues. The trim removed 0 bases at V and 2 bases at J, leaving 5 bases unmatched. DNA of the CDR3: TGCGCCAGCAGCTTGGCAGGGGGTACCCCTGGGGCCAACGTCCTGACTTTC. This encodes CASSLAGGTPGANVLTF.

In its sample, this clone was seen a few times. This sample includes further DNA sequences coding for the same CDR3. This chain uses TRBV7-9 with TRBJ1-4; the D is unclear. Germline lookup yields CDR1 SEHNR and CDR2 FQNEAQ (reference sequence). V was pared by 1 base and J by 3 bases, with 6 bases between. The CDR3 is 14 residues long. The CDR3 region is CASSLGTANEKLFF. DNA for the CDR3: TGTGCCAGCAGCTTAGGGACGGCTAATGAAAAACTGTTTTTT.

In this sample, this clone turned up once. The chain links TRBV15 to TRBJ2-1, with TRBD1 identical over 9 bases. The germline V gene encodes CDR1 LNHNV and CDR2 YYDKDF (reference sequence). V was pared by 2 bases and J by 4 bases, with 6 bases of the junction left unmatched. The CDR3 has 16 amino acids. The CDR3, as DNA: TGTGCCACCAGCAGAACCACAGGGGGCTCTTACAATGAGCAGTTCTTC. Protein: CATSRTTGGSYNEQFF. Full variable domain (missing parts from reference TRBV15 and TRBJ2-1): DAMVIQNPRYQVTQFGKPVTLSCSQTLNHNVMYWYQQKSSQAPKLLFHYYDKDFNNEADTPDNFQSRRPNTSFCFLDIRSPGLGDTAMYLCATSRTTGGSYNEQFFGPGTRLTVL.

The rearrangement uses TRBV5-1 and TRBJ1-1; unclear D gene. V was shortened by 4 bases and J by 3 bases, with 10 bases between the two germline ends. The CDR3 is 13 residues long. CDR1 SGHRS and CDR2 YFSETQ come from the germline V gene. The CDR3 loop reads CASSLSVDTEAFF. The CDR3 nucleotides read TGCGCCAGCAGCCTATCAGTTGACACTGAAGCTTTCTTT.

CDR3 DNA: TGTGCCAGCAGCTCTCCCCTGACTAGCGGGAGGGTTTCCTACGAGCAGTACTTC. Residues: CASSSPLTSGRVSYEQYF. V and J are TRBV7-2 and TRBJ2-7; 14 bases align to TRBD2. Germline CDR1 SGHTA, CDR2 FQGNSA. Trimming cost V 4 bases and J 1 base; bases outside gene matches: 9. This CDR3 is 18 amino acids long. Looking up the rest from reference TRBV7-2 and TRBJ2-7 gives the full variable domain: GAGVSQSPSNKVTEKGKDVELRCDPISGHTALYWYRQSLGQGLEFLIYFQGNSAPDKSGLPSDRFSAERTGGSVSTLTIQRTQQEDSAVYLCASSSPLTSGRVSYEQYFGPGTRLTVT.

This clone was observed a few times. The rearrangement uses TRBV28 and TRBJ2-3, with 8 nucleotides matching TRBD2. The CDR3 is 15 residues long. V lost 7 bases to trimming and J lost 5 bases; unmatched junction nucleotides: 11. The germline V gene has CDR1 MDHEN and CDR2 SYDVKM. In nucleotides, the CDR3 is TGTGCCAGCACTACCGGGGGGGCGGGAAAAGATACGCAGTATTTT. This codes for CASTTGGAGKDTQYF.

This clone was found once. The rearrangement links TRBV25-1 to TRBJ2-7; 8 bases line up with TRBD1. The V gene's germline CDR1 is MGHDK and CDR2 SYGVNS. The CDR3 runs 14 residues. Trimming at V came to 1 base and at J to 7 bases, leaving 6 bases not matched to a gene. The CDR3 region is CASSEFGRGREQYF. CDR3 DNA: TGTGCCAGCAGTGAATTCGGCAGGGGGCGTGAGCAGTACTTC.

DNA for the CDR3: TGCGCCAGCAGCCAAGATGGTAACCGAAAGGCGACCCAGTACTTC. Its translation is CASSQDGNRKATQYF. The chain combines TRBV4-1 with TRBJ2-5; no reliable D call. Germline-derived CDR1 and CDR2 are MGHRA and YSYEKL. The CDR3 runs 15 residues. V lost 0 bases and J 7 bases, leaving 15 bases between the germline ends.

J is TRBJ2-3 and V is TRBV15; 9 bases are shared with TRBD1. The CDR3 runs 16 residues. Germline CDR1 reads LNHNV; CDR2 reads YYDKDF (reference sequence). V lost 2 bases to trimming and J lost 1 base; unmatched junction nucleotides: 4. CDR3 residues: CATSRRTGVGTDTQYF. The CDR3 bases are TGTGCCACCAGCAGAAGGACAGGGGTAGGCACAGATACGCAGTATTTT.